The present entry profiles one TCR beta chain with its context. This clonotype was seen a few times. Its antigen has not been determined. No base-level quality is on record; no much larger clone is a single base apart. The data stem from a study of human T cells and chemical hapten exposure (dated by TCRdb to the early 2020s). Regarding the research as a whole: For sensitization, 2% DPC in acetone was applied to a roughly 2 cm by roughly 2 cm area of upper inner arm skin. Blood for TCR sequencing was provided by twenty-nine alopecia patients at one to four time points (pre-sensitization, 2, 6 and 24 weeks). Blood samples were taken from patients before sensitization (week 0) and then at 2, 6 and about 24 weeks after DPC sensitization. In alopecia patients, the study followed how the peripheral blood TCR repertoire changed in vivo over primary and secondary sensitization to diphenylcyclopropenone (DPC), a hapten. Libraries were combined into a pool for sequencing, and differences in TCR yield between samples came mainly from small differences in library volumes within the pool. Patch testing was done on the upper back using Finn chambers containing 0.01% DPC, and results were scored after 6 days according to International Contact Dermatitis Research Group standards. The patient cohort, mostly female, included alopecia areata with under or over 50% scalp involvement, alopecia totalis and alopecia universalis. Patients additionally received weekly therapeutic DPC doses to the scalp throughout the roughly 25-week study period.

Overall study results and their limits: After repeated subsampling, changes were observed in the strength of the expansion versus patch-test correlation and in the threshold at which the correlation became significant. Expanded TCRs formed significantly more large CDR3 similarity clusters than pre-sensitization or healthy control sets, consistent with antigen-driven responses. Because every patient had alopecia, a presumed autoimmune disease, the patients' immune response might differ from that of healthy individuals. DPC sensitization did not change the number of TCRs with a frequency above 1 in 1000, and there was no evidence of changes in global repertoire structure. Patch test score correlated positively with the number of PT1 expanded TCRs, reaching significance at thresholds 8, 16 and 32 but not at 4.

Preparation of the library involved RACE. This sample was sequenced with a NextSeq 500. During library preparation, unique molecular identifiers were attached to individual cDNA molecules so that TCRs could be counted quantitatively and reproducibly. For every blood RNA sample, sequencing covered both the TCR alpha and TCR beta chains. The published analysis was carried out like this. Samples had a median of 95,638 TCRs, with a range from about 23,224 to 700,000. V, J and CDR3 annotation of the TCR reads was performed with the Decombinator software suite. For PS versus PT1 abundance plots, all samples were subsampled to the same number of TCRs (28,000). TCRs were defined as expanded if absent before sensitization and observed at least eight times at the 2-week time point. The public reads were run again by TCRdb, first through fastp at Q25 and then through MiXCR, and only productive beta chains were kept. Identical CDR3 proteins give one entry, which carries the most common genes and DNA. These V and J calls derive from TCRdb rather than the authors' analysis. The sample table holds fewer than 500,000 distinct CDR3 sequences, of which approximately 5.1% were seen once. The top ten hold 2% to 2.5% of the sample.

The time point label of this sample denotes: patch test 1, 2 weeks after DPC sensitization. The sample's treatment or condition label, in plain terms: therapeutic diphenylcyclopropenone sensitization with weekly scalp DPC. Blood at each patch-test visit was drawn before the patch test was applied. Patients were eligible if aged 18 to 70, diagnosed with alopecia and judged suitable for DPC therapy, and pregnant patients were excluded. Total RNA was extracted from unfractionated whole blood that had been collected in Tempus Blood RNA tubes. A distance of 13 bases separates the germline ends of V and J, which lose 8 bases and 2 bases respectively. The CDR3 spans 13 residues, from the cysteine through the phenylalanine. Kept here is only the CDR3 DNA, which spans 39 bases and is read in frame from base 1.

The chain was built from TRBV12-3 or TRBV12-4 and TRBJ2-7; the D region possibly corresponds to TRBD2 (5 bases align). This receptor was taken from a woman aged 50 to 60 with alopecia areata. Some clones in this sample may be carry-over from other donors' samples. The sequencing here drew on whole blood, taken in connection with sensitization to the hapten diphenylcyclopropenone (DPC). The CDR3 sequence is CASARGSPYEQYF. The DNA reads TGTGCCAGCGCCCGGGGATCCCCCTACGAGCAGTACTTC.